The 16 T cell receptor beta chains listed next were all sequenced from one sample in a study of blood T cell repertoires in COVID-19 (dated by TCRdb to the early 2020s). Library preparation employed the immunoSEQ multiplex PCR assay. The source is immuneACCESS, and TCRdb retained only in-frame sequences with V and J called. Part of the clones is not carried over; for the studies checked, unresolved V genes explain less than half of this, and the remainder is unexplained. For this sample the table gives about 85,000 clones, of which around 90% were detected only once. The ten largest clones add up to roughly 4.5% of the sample. Sequences were obtained from peripheral blood. The receptors shown here come from a woman of 80 years or more with active or convalescent COVID-19.

V usage is TRBV24-1 and J usage is TRBJ2-3; D is uncertain. V lost 9 bases and J 0 bases, leaving 12 bases between the germline ends. The CDR3 is 14 residues long. From germline, CDR1 is KGHDR and CDR2 SFDVKD. The chain's CDR3 is CATHNGGSTDTQYF. CDR3 coding DNA: TGTGCCACCCATAACGGCGGAAGCACAGATACGCAGTATTTT.

The chain carries TRBV28 and TRBJ2-1, with TRBD2 as a possible D gene (5 bases). CDR3 length equals 17 residues. Trimming shortened V by 6 bases and J by 2 bases, and 20 bases separated the two germline ends. Germline V lookup: CDR1 MDHEN, CDR2 SYDVKM. CDR3 DNA: TGTGCCAGCAGCCAAAGAGACGGACTCATTGCCTACAATGAGCAGTTCTTC. Protein product: CASSQRDGLIAYNEQFF.

The chain is built from TRBV10-1 and TRBJ2-3, with 8 positions matching TRBD1. V dropped 2 bases and J dropped 1; count of bases not matched to a gene: 5. The CDR3 has 16 residues. Germline assignment: CDR1 WNHNN and CDR2 SYGVQD (reference sequence). CDR3 in amino acids: CASSETPGQGTDTQYF. In DNA form, the CDR3 reads TGCGCCAGCAGTGAGACTCCGGGACAGGGCACAGATACGCAGTATTTT.

DNA of the CDR3: TGTGCCTGGAGTGTACAGGCGTCTAGCGGGGCCGATACGCAGTATTTT. This sequence encodes CAWSVQASSGADTQYF. The chain has TRBV30 and TRBJ2-3; TRBD2 agrees at 9 bases. This CDR3 contains 16 residues. In germline, CDR1 is GTSNPN, CDR2 SVGIG (reference sequence). Losses at the gene ends were 0 bases for V and 6 bases for J; bases not matched to a gene: 10.

The genes are TRBV7-2 and TRBJ1-2; 8 bases line up with TRBD1. Per the germline V gene, CDR1 is SGHTA and CDR2 is FQGNSA. Trimming at V came to 6 bases and at J to 4 bases, leaving 7 bases not matched to a gene. The CDR3 is 14 amino acids. The CDR3: CASSSYGTGYGYTF. The CDR3 coding sequence is TGTGCCAGCAGTTCTTACGGGACAGGCTATGGCTACACCTTC.

On this clone: Mismatch with germline at one junction end may stem from a read error. The chain couples TRBV30 to TRBJ1-5, with 10 bases lining up with TRBD1. Per the germline V gene, CDR1 is GTSNPN and CDR2 is SVGIG (reference sequence). The CDR3 runs to 13 residues. The chain's CDR3 is CAWTGTGDQPQHF. The CDR3 coding sequence is TGTGCTTGGACGGGGACAGGGGATCAGCCCCAGCATTTT.

This sequence joins TRBV7-9 and TRBJ1-1; D ambiguous. The CDR3 consists of 13 residues. Germline-derived CDR1 and CDR2 are SEHNR and FQNEAQ (reference sequence). V shed 5 bases and J shed 5 bases, with 12 bases lying between them. The CDR3 nucleotides are TGTGCCAGCAGCGGTATCGGGGTTACTGAAGCTTTCTTT. Amino acids: CASSGIGVTEAFF.

This sequence joins TRBV7-9 and TRBJ1-5; possibly TRBD1 for D (5 bases). The length of the CDR3 is 14 residues. Germline V gene sequence: CDR1 SEHNR, CDR2 FQNEAQ (reference sequence). The germline V and J ends were trimmed by 3 bases and 7 bases, with 13 bases remaining between them. CDR3 loop: CASSFGGAGQPQHF. CDR3 nucleotide sequence: TGTGCCAGCAGCTTCGGAGGGGCCGGGCAGCCCCAGCATTTT.

The rearrangement joins TRBV5-8 to TRBJ1-5; D possibly corresponds to TRBD1 (5 bases). V lost 6 bases and J 2 bases, leaving 12 bases between the germline ends. The CDR3 is 14 residues long. CDR1 is SGHTS, CDR2 YDEGEE, per germline. The CDR3, as DNA: TGTGCCAGCACCGATACAGGACGCAATCAGCCCCAGCATTTT. Its protein product is CASTDTGRNQPQHF.

The chain combines TRBV18 with TRBJ2-7; 13 bases match TRBD2. After removal of 3 bases from V and 5 bases from J, the junction contained 4 bases not matched to a gene. CDR1 KGHSH and CDR2 LQKENI come from the germline V gene. This CDR3 comprises 15 residues. This CDR3 is CASSPGTSGNHEQYF. CDR3 sequence (DNA): TGTGCCAGCTCACCGGGGACTAGCGGGAACCACGAGCAGTACTTC. The variable domain in full, completed from reference TRBV18 and TRBJ2-7, reads NAGVMQNPRHLVRRRGQEARLRCSPMKGHSHVYWYRQLPEEGLKFMVYLQKENIIDESGMPKERFSAEFPKEGPSILRIQQVVRGDSAAYFCASSPGTSGNHEQYFGPGTRLTVT.

The rearrangement joins TRBV27 to TRBJ1-2, with TRBD1 matching over 9 bases. This CDR3 contains 16 residues. With V trimmed by 6 bases and J by 0 bases, 8 bases remained unmatched. Germline V gives CDR1 MNHEY, CDR2 SMNVEV (reference sequence). The CDR3 nucleotides are TGTGCCAGCAGGTCCCCGGGACAGGGCGCTAACTATGGCTACACCTTC. This translates into CASRSPGQGANYGYTF.

The chain has TRBV4-2 and TRBJ2-3, with D perhaps matching TRBD1 (5 bases). This CDR3 is built from 14 residues. Between the trimmed V and J ends, which lost 0 bases and 5 bases, there was a span of 9 bases. Germline CDR1 LGHNA, CDR2 YNFKEQ. In DNA, the CDR3 is TGTGCCAGCAGCCAAGATTGGACACGAGATACGCAGTATTTT. This sequence encodes CASSQDWTRDTQYF.

The rearrangement joins TRBV24-1 to TRBJ2-3; D might be TRBD2 (6 bases). V was shortened by 10 bases and J by 0 bases, with 7 bases between the two germline ends. This CDR3 region has 12 residues. Germline V lookup: CDR1 KGHDR, CDR2 SFDVKD. CDR3 DNA: TGTGCCACGGAGGGTAGCACAGATACGCAGTATTTT. Its protein product is CATEGSTDTQYF.

This sequence joins TRBV7-3 and TRBJ2-3, with a possible D match to TRBD2 (5 bases). The V gene's germline CDR1 is SGHTA and CDR2 FQGTGA. This CDR3 has 15 amino acids. V lost 2 bases, J lost 2 bases, and 11 bases lay in between. This CDR3 is CASSLLGGYTDTQYF. The CDR3, as DNA: TGTGCCAGCAGCTTACTCGGAGGTTACACAGATACGCAGTATTTT.

V gene TRBV3-1 (or the pseudogene TRBV3-2) combines with J gene TRBJ1-6; TRBD1 agrees at 12 bases. CDR3 length: 15 residues. J gave up 11 bases and V 4 bases, and 6 bases lay outside the gene matches. Germline-derived CDR1 and CDR2 are LGHDT and YNNKEL (reference sequence). The CDR3 is CASSPLGQGATPLHF. The CDR3, as DNA: TGTGCCAGCAGCCCACTGGGACAGGGGGCTACACCCCTCCACTTT.

The chain recombines TRBV24-1 with TRBJ2-1; the D gene is possibly TRBD2 (6 bases). The CDR3 is 16 amino acids. Germline V gene lookup returns CDR1 KGHDR and CDR2 SFDVKD. V dropped 4 bases and J dropped 0 bases, with 12 bases sitting between them. The CDR3: CATSDSGLISYNEQFF. CDR3 nucleotide sequence: TGTGCCACCAGTGACTCGGGACTTATCTCCTACAATGAGCAGTTCTTC.